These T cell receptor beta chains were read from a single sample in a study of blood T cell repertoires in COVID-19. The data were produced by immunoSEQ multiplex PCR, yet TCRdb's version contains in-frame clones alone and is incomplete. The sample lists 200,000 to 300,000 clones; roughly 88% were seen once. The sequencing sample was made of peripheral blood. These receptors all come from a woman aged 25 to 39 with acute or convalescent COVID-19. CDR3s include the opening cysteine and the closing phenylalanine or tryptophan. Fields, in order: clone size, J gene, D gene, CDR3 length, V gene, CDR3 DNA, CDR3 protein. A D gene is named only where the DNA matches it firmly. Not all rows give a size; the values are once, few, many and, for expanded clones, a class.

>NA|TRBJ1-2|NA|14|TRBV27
TGTGCCAGCAGGCTGTTGGGGGGGGGATATGGCTACACCTTC
CASRLLGGGYGYTF
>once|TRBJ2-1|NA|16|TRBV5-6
TGTGCCAGCAGCTTGGGTAGCTGGCGGGGCGGCAATGAGCAGTTCTTC
CASSLGSWRGGNEQFF
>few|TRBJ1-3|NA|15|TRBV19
TGTGCCAGTAGGAACAGTGATTTCTCTGGAAACACCATATATTTT
CASRNSDFSGNTIYF
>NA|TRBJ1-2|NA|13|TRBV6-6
TGTGCCAGCACCCAGTGGGAGGACTATGGCTACACCTTC
CASTQWEDYGYTF
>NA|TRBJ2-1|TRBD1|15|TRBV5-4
TGTGCCAGCAGCCCCGTGGACAGGGCAAACAATGAGCAGTTCTTC
CASSPVDRANNEQFF
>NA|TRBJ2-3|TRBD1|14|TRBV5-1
TGCGCCAGCAGCCAAAGGACAGGGCCCGATACGCAGTATTTT
CASSQRTGPDTQYF
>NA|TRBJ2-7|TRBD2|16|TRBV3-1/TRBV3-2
TGTGCCAGCAGCCAATCGCTAGCGGGAGCATATCGGGAGCAGTACTTC
CASSQSLAGAYREQYF
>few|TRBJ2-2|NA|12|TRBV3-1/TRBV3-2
TGTGCCAGCAGCCAAGTACTGTGGGAGCTGTTTTTT
CASSQVLWELFF
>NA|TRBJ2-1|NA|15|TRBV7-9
TGTGCCAGCACCCGTTCGGAGTCTTCCTACAATGAGCAGTTCTTC
CASTRSESSYNEQFF
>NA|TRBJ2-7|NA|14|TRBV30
TGTGCCTGGAGTTACCGGGTCGCCTCCTACGAGCAGTACTTC
CAWSYRVASYEQYF
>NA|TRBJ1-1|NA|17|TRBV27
TGTGCCAGCAGTTCACGTCAGGGGCACGCCCAGCTCACTGAAGCTTTCTTT
CASSSRQGHAQLTEAFF
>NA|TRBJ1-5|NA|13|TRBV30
TGTGCCTGGAGTTCCGGACAGAATCAGCCCCAGCATTTT
CAWSSGQNQPQHF
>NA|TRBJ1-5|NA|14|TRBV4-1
TGCGCCAGCAGCCAGTTAACAGGGAATCAGCCCCAGCATTTT
CASSQLTGNQPQHF
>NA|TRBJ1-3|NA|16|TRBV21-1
TGTGCCAGCACCATCCCGGGACAGGGGCCTGGAAACACCATATATTTT
CASTIPGQGPGNTIYF
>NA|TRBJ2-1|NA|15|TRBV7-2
TGTGCCAGCAGCTTATCAGGGGGGACCTACAATGAGCAGTTCTTC
CASSLSGGTYNEQFF
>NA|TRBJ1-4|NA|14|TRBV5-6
TGTGCCAGCACCGAACAGGGCATTAATGAAAAACTGTTTTTT
CASTEQGINEKLFF
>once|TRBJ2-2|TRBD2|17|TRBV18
TGTGCCAGCTCACCGTTTGTACTAGCGGGAAACACCGGGGAGCTGTTTTTT
CASSPFVLAGNTGELFF
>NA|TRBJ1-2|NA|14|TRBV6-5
TGTGCCAGCAGCTCTGGACAGTTCGCCTATGGCTACACCTTC
CASSSGQFAYGYTF
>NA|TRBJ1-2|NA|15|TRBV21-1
TGTGCCAGCAGCAAAGAACCGGGGATACTAGCTATGGCTACCTTC
CASSKEPGILAMATF
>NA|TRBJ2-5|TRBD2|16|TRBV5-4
TGTGCCAGCAGCGGAGGGCGGGAGGGCCTAGGGGAGACCCAGTACTTC
CASSGGREGLGETQYF
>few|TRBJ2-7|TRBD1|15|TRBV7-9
TGTGCCAGCAGCTTTATGGGGGACAGCTACTACGAGCAGTACTTC
CASSFMGDSYYEQYF
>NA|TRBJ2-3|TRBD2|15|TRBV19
TGTGCCAGTCGCGATTCTAGCGGGAGTCTTGATACGCAGTATTTT
CASRDSSGSLDTQYF
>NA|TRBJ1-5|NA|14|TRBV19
TGTGCCAGTAGTATACAGGGAGGGGATCAGCCCCAGCATTTT
CASSIQGGDQPQHF
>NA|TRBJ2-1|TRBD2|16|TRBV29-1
TGCAGCGTTGAAGACTGGAAAAGCGGGAGCCATGGTGCGCAGTTCTTC
CSVEDWKSGSHGAQFF
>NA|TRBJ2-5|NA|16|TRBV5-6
TGTGCCAGCAGCTCACGACGATGGACTATTCCTGAGACCCAGTACTTC
CASSSRRWTIPETQYF
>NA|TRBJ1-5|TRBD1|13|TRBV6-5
TGTGCCAGCCAGACAGGGGGTCATCAGCCCCAGCATTTT
CASQTGGHQPQHF
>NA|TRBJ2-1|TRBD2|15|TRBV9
TGTGCCAGCAGCGCTAGCGGGACCCCCGACAATGAGCAGTTCTTC
CASSASGTPDNEQFF
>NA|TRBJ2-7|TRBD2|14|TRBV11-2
TGTGCCAGCAGCCGGCTAGCGGAACTCTACGAGCAGTACTTC
CASSRLAELYEQYF
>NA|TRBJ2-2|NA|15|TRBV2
TGTGCCAGCAGTGAAACCTCTAGGGGCACCGGGGAGCTGTTTTTT
CASSETSRGTGELFF
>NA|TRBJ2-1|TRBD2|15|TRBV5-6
TGTGCCAGGGGCGGAGAGCGGGGGATATCCAATGAGCAGTTCTTC
CARGGERGISNEQFF
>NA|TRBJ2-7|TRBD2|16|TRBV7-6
TGTGCCAGCAGCTTAGGGGTTTCTAGCGGGAGCGACGAGCAGTACTTC
CASSLGVSSGSDEQYF
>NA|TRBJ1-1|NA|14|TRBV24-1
TGTGCCACCAGTGATTTGCCCAGGGGCACTGAAGCTTTCTTT
CATSDLPRGTEAFF
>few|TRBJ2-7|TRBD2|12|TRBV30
TGTGCCTGGACTAGCGGGAGCTACGAGCAGTACTTC
CAWTSGSYEQYF
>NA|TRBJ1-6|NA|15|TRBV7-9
TGTGCCAGCAGCTTAGGGAGCTCCTATAATTCACCCCTCCACTTT
CASSLGSSYNSPLHF
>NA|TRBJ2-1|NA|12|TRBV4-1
TGCGCCAGCAGCCTTTACTACAATGAGCAGTTCTTC
CASSLYYNEQFF
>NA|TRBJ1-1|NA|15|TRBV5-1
TGCGCCAGCAGCAGGGAGGGACGGTCGAACACTGAAGCTTTCTTT
CASSREGRSNTEAFF
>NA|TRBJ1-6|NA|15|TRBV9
TGTGCCAGCAGCGTAGCGGTCTCTACCAATTCACCCCTCCACTTT
CASSVAVSTNSPLHF
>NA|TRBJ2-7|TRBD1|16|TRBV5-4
TGTGCCAGCAGCACCCCTAACAGGGGGCGCCTCTACGAGCAGTACTTC
CASSTPNRGRLYEQYF
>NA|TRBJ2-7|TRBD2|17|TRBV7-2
TGTGCCAGCAGCCCGTACCGCCCCGGGACTAGCACCTACGAGCAGTACTTC
CASSPYRPGTSTYEQYF
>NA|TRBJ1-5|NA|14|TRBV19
TGTGCCAGTAGTATTTTCGGGGTCTCTCAGCCCCAGCATTTT
CASSIFGVSQPQHF
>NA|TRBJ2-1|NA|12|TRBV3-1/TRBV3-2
TGTGCCAGCAGCACCAACAACAATGAGCAGTTCTTC
CASSTNNNEQFF
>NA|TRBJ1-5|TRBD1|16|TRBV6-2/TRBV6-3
TGTGCCAGCAGTTACCTAGACAGGGTGGCGTATCAGCCCCAGCATTTT
CASSYLDRVAYQPQHF
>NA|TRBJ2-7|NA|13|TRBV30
TGTGCCTGGAGTCCAGGGTCCCCCTACGAGCAGTACTTC
CAWSPGSPYEQYF
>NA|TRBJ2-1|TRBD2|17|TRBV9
TGTGCCAGCAGCGTAGATTCGCGGACTAGCGGGAGAAGCGAGCAGTTCTTC
CASSVDSRTSGRSEQFF
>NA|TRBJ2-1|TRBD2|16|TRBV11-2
TGTGCCAGCAGCTCCGGACTAGCGGGAGTAGGGAATGAGCAGTTCTTC
CASSSGLAGVGNEQFF